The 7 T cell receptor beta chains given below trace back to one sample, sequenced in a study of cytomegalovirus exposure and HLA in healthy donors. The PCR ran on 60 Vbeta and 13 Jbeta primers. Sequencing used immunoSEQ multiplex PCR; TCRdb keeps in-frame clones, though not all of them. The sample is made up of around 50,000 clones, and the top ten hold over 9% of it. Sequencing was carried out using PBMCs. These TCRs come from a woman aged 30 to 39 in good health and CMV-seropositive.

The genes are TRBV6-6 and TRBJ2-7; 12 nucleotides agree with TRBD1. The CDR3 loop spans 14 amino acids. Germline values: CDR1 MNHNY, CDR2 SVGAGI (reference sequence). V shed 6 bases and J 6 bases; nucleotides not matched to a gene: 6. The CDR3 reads CASSTRDRGPEQYF. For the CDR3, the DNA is TGTGCCAGCAGCACAAGGGACAGGGGGCCCGAGCAGTACTTC.

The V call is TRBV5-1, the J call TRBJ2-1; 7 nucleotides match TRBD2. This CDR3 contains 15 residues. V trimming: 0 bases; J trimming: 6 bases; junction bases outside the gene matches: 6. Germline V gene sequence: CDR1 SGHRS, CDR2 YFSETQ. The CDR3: CASSLGLAVINEQFF. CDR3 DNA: TGCGCCAGCAGCTTGGGCCTAGCGGTTATCAATGAGCAGTTCTTC. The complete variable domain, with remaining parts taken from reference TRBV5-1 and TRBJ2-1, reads KAGVTQTPRYLIKTRGQQVTLSCSPISGHRSVSWYQQTPGQGLQFLFEYFSETQRNKGNFPGRFSGRQFSNSRSEMNVSTLELGDSALYLCASSLGLAVINEQFFGPGTRLTVL.

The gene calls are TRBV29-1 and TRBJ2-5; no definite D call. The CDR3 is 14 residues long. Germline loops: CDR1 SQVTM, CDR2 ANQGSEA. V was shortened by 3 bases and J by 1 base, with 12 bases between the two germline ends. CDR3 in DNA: TGCAGCGTTGATCGGAGTGACGGCCAAGAGACCCAGTACTTC. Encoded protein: CSVDRSDGQETQYF. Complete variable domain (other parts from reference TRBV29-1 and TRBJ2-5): SAVISQKPSRDICQRGTSLTIQCQVDSQVTMMFWYRQQPGQSLTLIATANQGSEATYESGFVIDKFPISRPNLTFSTLTVSNMSPEDSSIYLCSVDRSDGQETQYFGPGTRLLVL.

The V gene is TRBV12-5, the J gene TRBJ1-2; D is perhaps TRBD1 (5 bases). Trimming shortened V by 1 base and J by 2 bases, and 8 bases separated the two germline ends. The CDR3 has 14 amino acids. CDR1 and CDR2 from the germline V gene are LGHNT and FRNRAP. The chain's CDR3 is CASGLATANYGYTF. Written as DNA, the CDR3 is TGTGCTAGTGGTTTGGCGACAGCAAACTATGGCTACACCTTC.

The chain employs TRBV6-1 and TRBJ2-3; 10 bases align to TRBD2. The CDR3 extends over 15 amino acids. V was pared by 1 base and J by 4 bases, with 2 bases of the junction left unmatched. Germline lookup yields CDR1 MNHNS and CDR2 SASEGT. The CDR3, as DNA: TGTGCCAGCAGTGAAGAAGCGGGAGGGCCAGATACGCAGTATTTT. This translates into CASSEEAGGPDTQYF.

The CDR3 nucleotides are TGTGCCAGTAGTATGGGTGGGCCCGTTTACGAGCAGTACTTC. Amino acids: CASSMGGPVYEQYF. The chain links TRBV19 to TRBJ2-7; D gene ambiguous. The V end lost 3 bases, the J end lost 4 bases, and 13 bases lay between the germline ends. From germline, CDR1 is LNHDA and CDR2 SQIVND (reference sequence). The CDR3 sequence is 14 residues long.

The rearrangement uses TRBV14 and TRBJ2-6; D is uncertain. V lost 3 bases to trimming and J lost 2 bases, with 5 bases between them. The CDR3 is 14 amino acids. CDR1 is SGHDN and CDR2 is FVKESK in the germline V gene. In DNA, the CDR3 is TGTGCCAGCAGCCACAGTGCTGGGGCCAACGTCCTGACTTTC. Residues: CASSHSAGANVLTF.